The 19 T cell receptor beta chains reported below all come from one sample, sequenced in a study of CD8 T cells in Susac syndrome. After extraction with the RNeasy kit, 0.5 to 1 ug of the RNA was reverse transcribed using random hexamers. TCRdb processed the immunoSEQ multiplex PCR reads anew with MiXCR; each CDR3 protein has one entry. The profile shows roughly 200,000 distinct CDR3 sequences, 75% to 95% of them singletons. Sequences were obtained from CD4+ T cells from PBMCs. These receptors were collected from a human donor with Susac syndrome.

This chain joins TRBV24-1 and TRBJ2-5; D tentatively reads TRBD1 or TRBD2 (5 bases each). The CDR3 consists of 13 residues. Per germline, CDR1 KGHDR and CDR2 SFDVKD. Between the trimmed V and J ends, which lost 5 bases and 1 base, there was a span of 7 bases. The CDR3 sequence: CATSGGAQETQYF. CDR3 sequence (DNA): TGTGCCACCAGTGGAGGGGCCCAAGAGACCCAGTACTTC.

In nucleotides, the CDR3 is TGTGCCAGCAACCCCCAGGGGAACACTGAAGCTTTCTTT. Translating it yields CASNPQGNTEAFF. The chain is built from TRBV7-9 and TRBJ1-1; D might be TRBD1 (5 bases). Trimming took 7 bases from V and 1 from J, leaving 10 bases between them. The CDR3 runs 13 residues. Germline values: CDR1 SEHNR, CDR2 FQNEAQ (reference sequence).

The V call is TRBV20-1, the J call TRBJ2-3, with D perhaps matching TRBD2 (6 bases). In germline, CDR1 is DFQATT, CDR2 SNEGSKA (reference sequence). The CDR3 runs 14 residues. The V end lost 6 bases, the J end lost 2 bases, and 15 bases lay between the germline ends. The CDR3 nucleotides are TGCAGTGCCCCACCGGCGGGGTACACAGATACGCAGTATTTT. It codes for CSAPPAGYTDTQYF.

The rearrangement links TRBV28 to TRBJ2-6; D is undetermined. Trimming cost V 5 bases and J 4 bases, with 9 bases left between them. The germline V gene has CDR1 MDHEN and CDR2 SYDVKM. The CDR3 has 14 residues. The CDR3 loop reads CASSPGVGANVLTF. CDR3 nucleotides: TGTGCCAGCAGTCCAGGCGTGGGGGCCAACGTCCTGACTTTC. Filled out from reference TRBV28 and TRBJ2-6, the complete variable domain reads DVKVTQSSRYLVKRTGEKVFLECVQDMDHENMFWYRQDPGLGLRLIYFSYDVKMKEKGDIPEGYSVSREKKERFSLILESASTNQTSMYLCASSPGVGANVLTFGAGSRLTVL.

The CDR3 region is CASSLGSSGNGYEQFF. The CDR3 DNA is TGTGCCAGCAGTTTAGGGTCTAGCGGGAATGGATATGAGCAGTTCTTC. The V call is TRBV12-3 or TRBV12-4, the J call TRBJ2-1, with 9 bases fitting TRBD2. J gave up 8 bases and V 1 base, and 9 bases lay outside the gene matches. CDR3 size: 16 residues.

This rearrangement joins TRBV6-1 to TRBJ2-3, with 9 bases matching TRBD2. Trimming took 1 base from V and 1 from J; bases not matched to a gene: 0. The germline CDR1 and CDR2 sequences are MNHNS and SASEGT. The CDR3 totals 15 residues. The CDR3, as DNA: TGTGCCAGCAGTGAAGGGACTAGCGGCACAGATACGCAGTATTTT. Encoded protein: CASSEGTSGTDTQYF.

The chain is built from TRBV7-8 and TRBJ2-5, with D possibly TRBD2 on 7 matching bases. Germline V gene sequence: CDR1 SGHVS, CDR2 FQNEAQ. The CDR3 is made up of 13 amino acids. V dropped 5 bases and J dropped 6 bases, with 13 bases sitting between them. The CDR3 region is CASSPSGGQTQYF. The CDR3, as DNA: TGTGCCAGCAGCCCCTCCGGGGGGCAGACCCAGTACTTC. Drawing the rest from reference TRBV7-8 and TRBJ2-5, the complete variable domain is GAGVSQSPRYKVAKRGQDVALRCDPISGHVSLFWYQQALGQGPEFLTYFQNEAQLDKSGLPSDRFFAERPEGSVSTLKIQRTQQEDSAVYLCASSPSGGQTQYFGPGTRLLVL.

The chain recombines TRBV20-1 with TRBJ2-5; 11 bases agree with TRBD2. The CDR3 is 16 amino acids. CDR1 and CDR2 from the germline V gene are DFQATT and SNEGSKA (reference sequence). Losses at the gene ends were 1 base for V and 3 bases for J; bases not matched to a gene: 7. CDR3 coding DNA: TGCAGTGCTAGAGTCCCCGGGACTAGCGGAAAAGAGACCCAGTACTTC. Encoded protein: CSARVPGTSGKETQYF.

In DNA form, the CDR3 reads TGCAGCTTGTCCCGGGCTTACTCCTACAATGAGCAGTTCTTC. It encodes CSLSRAYSYNEQFF. This chain connects TRBV29-1 to TRBJ2-1, with D unclear. Germline CDR1 SQVTM, CDR2 ANQGSEA. Trimming removed 8 bases from V and 0 bases from J, with 14 bases in between. CDR3 length: 14 residues.

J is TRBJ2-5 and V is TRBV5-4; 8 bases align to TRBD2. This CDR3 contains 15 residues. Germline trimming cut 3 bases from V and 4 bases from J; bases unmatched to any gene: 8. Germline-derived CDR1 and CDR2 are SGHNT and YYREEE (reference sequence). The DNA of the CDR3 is TGTGCCAGCAGCTCCGGACTAGCTGCGGGAGAGACCCAGTACTTC. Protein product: CASSSGLAAGETQYF.

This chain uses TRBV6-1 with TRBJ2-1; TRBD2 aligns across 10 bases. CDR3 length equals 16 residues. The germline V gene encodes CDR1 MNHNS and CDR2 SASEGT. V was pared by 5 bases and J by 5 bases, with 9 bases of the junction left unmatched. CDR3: CASSPLTSGLHNEQFF. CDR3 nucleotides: TGTGCCAGCAGTCCGCTGACTAGCGGGTTGCACAATGAGCAGTTCTTC.

The CDR3 nucleotides read TGCAGTGCTAGTGAACGGGACCGGGAGACCCAGTACTTC. Protein: CSASERDRETQYF. The rearrangement uses TRBV20-1 and TRBJ2-5, with D tentatively TRBD1 or TRBD2 (5 bases each). Trimming shortened V by 3 bases and J by 5 bases, and 13 bases separated the two germline ends. Germline assignment: CDR1 DFQATT and CDR2 SNEGSKA (reference sequence). This CDR3 contains 13 residues.

The CDR3 sequence: CASSPSIGLGLEQYF. For the CDR3, the DNA is TGTGCCAGCAGCCCGTCGATAGGGTTAGGTTTAGAGCAGTACTTC. V is TRBV7-2 and J is TRBJ2-7; D gene ambiguous. The CDR3 has 15 residues. CDR1 is SGHTA, CDR2 FQGNSA, per germline. V was shortened by 5 bases and J by 7 bases, with 21 bases between the two germline ends.

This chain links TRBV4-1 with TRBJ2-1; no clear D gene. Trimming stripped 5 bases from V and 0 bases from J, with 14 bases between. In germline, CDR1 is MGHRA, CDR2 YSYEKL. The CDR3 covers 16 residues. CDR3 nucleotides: TGCGCCAGCAGCTCCCGCCAGCAGAGCTCCTACAATGAGCAGTTCTTC. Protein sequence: CASSSRQQSSYNEQFF.

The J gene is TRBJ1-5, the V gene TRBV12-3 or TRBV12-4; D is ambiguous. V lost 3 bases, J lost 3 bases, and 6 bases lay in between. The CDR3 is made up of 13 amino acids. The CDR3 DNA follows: TGTGCCAGCAGTTTCGGGTCCAATCAGCCCCAGCATTTT. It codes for CASSFGSNQPQHF.

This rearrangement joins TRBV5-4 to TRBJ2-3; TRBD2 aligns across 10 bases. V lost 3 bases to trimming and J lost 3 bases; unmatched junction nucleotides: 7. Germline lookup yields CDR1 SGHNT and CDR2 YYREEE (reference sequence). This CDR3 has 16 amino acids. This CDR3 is CASSYKRGGWTDTQYF. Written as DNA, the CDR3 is TGTGCCAGCAGCTACAAGCGGGGGGGCTGGACAGATACGCAGTATTTT.

The CDR3 protein is CASSGTQNTEAFF. The CDR3 DNA sequence: TGTGCCAGCTCCGGGACACAGAACACTGAAGCTTTCTTT. V gene TRBV18 combines with J gene TRBJ1-1; tentatively, D is TRBD1 (6 bases). Germline V gives CDR1 KGHSH, CDR2 LQKENI. The CDR3 runs to 13 residues. The germline V and J ends were trimmed by 6 bases and 1 base, with 9 bases remaining between them.

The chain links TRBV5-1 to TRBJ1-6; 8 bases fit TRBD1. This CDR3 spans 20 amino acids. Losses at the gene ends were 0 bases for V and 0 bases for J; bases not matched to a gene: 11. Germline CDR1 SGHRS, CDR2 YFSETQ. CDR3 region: CASSLARGPTGGSYNSPLHF. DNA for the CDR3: TGCGCCAGCAGCTTGGCCAGGGGGCCTACCGGTGGCTCCTATAATTCACCCCTCCACTTT.

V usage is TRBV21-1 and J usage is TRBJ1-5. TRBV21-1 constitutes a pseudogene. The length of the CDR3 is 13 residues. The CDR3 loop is CASSKNDGQPQHF. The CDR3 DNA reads TGTGCCAGCAGCAAAAACGATGGTCAGCCCCAGCATTTT.